Shown below are 18 T cell receptor beta chains from a single sample sequenced in a study of T-cell reconstitution after alpha-beta-depleted transplantation in children (dated by TCRdb to 2016 to 2018). Library preparation used PCR. These reads were obtained on an Illumina HiSeq 2500. TCR libraries were prepared with molecular barcoding, using unique molecular identifiers to normalize TCRbeta repertoire quantification. Using fastp trimming at Q25 and MiXCR clonotype assembly, TCRdb reanalyzed the public sequencing data and kept in-frame beta chains. Each record represents a unique CDR3 protein, reported with the most common genes and DNA among its rows. Recorded for this sample are roughly 350,000 distinct CDR3 sequences; 10% of them occurred a single time. The ten largest clones represent under 3% of the sample. The sequenced sample was PBMCs from the stem cell graft donor, obtained from the stem cell graft. The receptors were sampled from a human donor who donated a stem cell graft to a child with acute lymphoblastic leukemia.

The chain combines TRBV7-9 with TRBJ2-7; 7 bases fit TRBD1. There are 16 residues in the CDR3. Germline values: CDR1 SEHNR, CDR2 FQNEAQ (reference sequence). Trimming removed 0 bases from V and 1 base from J; junction bases left unmatched: 6. The CDR3 DNA follows: TGTGCCAGCAGCTTAGCCGGCAGGGGGACGTCCTACGAGCAGTACTTC. It translates to CASSLAGRGTSYEQYF.

This clonotype was observed a few times. This chain uses TRBV10-3 with TRBJ1-2, with 10 positions matching TRBD1. The CDR3 runs to 15 residues. Trimming removed 3 bases from V and 5 bases from J; junction bases left unmatched: 6. Germline V gene lookup returns CDR1 ENHRY and CDR2 SYGVKD. The CDR3 here is CAISEGTGAGYGYTF. CDR3 DNA: TGTGCCATCAGTGAAGGGACAGGGGCCGGGTATGGCTACACCTTC.

V is TRBV29-1 and J is TRBJ1-2; D unresolved. Between the trimmed V and J ends, which lost 2 bases and 1 base, there was a span of 11 bases. Germline V lookup: CDR1 SQVTM, CDR2 ANQGSEA. This CDR3 is 14 amino acids long. The CDR3 DNA reads TGCAGCGTTGAATCGGGAGGCAATAACTATGGCTACACCTTC. This codes for CSVESGGNNYGYTF.

In its sample, this clonotype was seen a few times. The CDR3: CASNPKGRNYGYTF. CDR3 nucleotide sequence: TGTGCCAGCAACCCAAAAGGACGGAACTATGGCTACACCTTC. The chain has TRBV27 and TRBJ1-2; no clear D gene. Trimming removed 7 bases at V and 2 bases at J, with 14 bases between. Germline-derived CDR1 and CDR2 are MNHEY and SMNVEV (reference sequence). CDR3 length: 14 amino acids.

The table lists this clonotype with a few counts. The chain recombines TRBV18 with TRBJ2-2; a weak D match, TRBD1 (6 bases). The V end lost 6 bases, the J end lost 0 bases, and 17 bases lay between the germline ends. The CDR3 is 17 residues long. CDR1 KGHSH and CDR2 LQKENI come from the germline V gene. In DNA, the CDR3 is TGTGCCAGCTCCGCCAGACAGGTGGCGTCGAACACCGGGGAGCTGTTTTTT. Its translation is CASSARQVASNTGELFF.

This clonotype turned up a few times. The chain combines TRBV7-2 with TRBJ1-2; TRBD1 aligns across 9 bases. V lost 2 bases and J lost 6; bases outside the gene matches: 4. CDR1 and CDR2 (germline): SGHTA, FQGNSA. The CDR3 covers 14 residues. For the CDR3, the DNA is TGTGCCAGCAGCTTACCGGGACAGGGTAATGGCTACACCTTC. Translated, it gives CASSLPGQGNGYTF.

The gene calls are TRBV20-1 and TRBJ2-3, with 10 bases fitting TRBD2. Germline values: CDR1 DFQATT, CDR2 SNEGSKA (reference sequence). The CDR3 consists of 16 residues. With 0 bases clipped from V and 1 base from J, the junction kept 4 bases outside the gene matches. The CDR3 DNA is TGCAGTGCTAGAGACAGGACTAGCGGAGGCACAGATACGCAGTATTTT. It is translated as CSARDRTSGGTDTQYF.

In its sample, this clonotype was seen a few times. This chain uses TRBV29-1 with TRBJ2-2; unclear D gene. In germline, CDR1 is SQVTM, CDR2 ANQGSEA. V was cut by 2 bases and J by 6 bases, with 7 bases left in between. CDR3 length: 12 residues. The CDR3 nucleotides read TGCAGCGTTGAACTGGGCGCCGGGGAGCTGTTTTTT. Protein sequence: CSVELGAGELFF.

This clonotype was recorded only once. A much bigger clone sits one base away, suggesting this may be a read error. The V gene is TRBV7-3, the J gene TRBJ2-5; D might be TRBD2 (6 bases). The CDR3 is 13 residues long. V lost 5 bases to trimming and J lost 5 bases, with 12 bases between them. Germline V gene data show CDR1 as SGHTA and CDR2 as FQGTGA. The CDR3 nucleotides read TGTGCCAGCAGCCCTTGGGGGAGGGAGACCCAGTACTTC. It encodes CASSPWGRETQYF. Full variable domain (rest looked up from reference TRBV7-3 and TRBJ2-5): GAGVSQTPSNKVTEKGKYVELRCDPISGHTALYWYRQSLGQGPEFLIYFQGTGAADDSGLPNDRFFAVRPEGSVSTLKIQRTERGDSAVYLCASSPWGRETQYFGPGTRLLVL.

This clonotype was seen a handful of times. This chain uses TRBV27 with TRBJ2-7; 10 bases fit TRBD1. V shed 6 bases, J shed 4 bases, and the junction held 6 bases outside the gene matches. CDR1 and CDR2 from the germline V gene are MNHEY and SMNVEV (reference sequence). The CDR3 is 14 residues long. CDR3 residues: CASSWGTGDYEQYF. The CDR3 nucleotides read TGTGCCAGCAGCTGGGGGACAGGGGATTACGAGCAGTACTTC.

This clonotype was seen only a few times. V gene TRBV14 combines with J gene TRBJ2-7; TRBD1 agrees at 7 bases. The CDR3 length is 21 residues. Trimming cost V 1 base and J 0 bases; bases outside gene matches: 21. CDR1 and CDR2 (germline): SGHDN, FVKESK. The chain's CDR3 is CASSQARLDRSSTLDSYEQYF. In nucleotides, the CDR3 is TGTGCCAGCAGCCAAGCTCGCTTGGACAGGAGTTCGACATTGGACTCCTACGAGCAGTACTTC.

The chain is built from TRBV7-3 and TRBJ2-7; tentative D call: TRBD2 (6 bases). The germline gives CDR1 SGHTA, CDR2 FQGTGA. The ends were cut back, 8 bases at V and 4 bases at J, with 21 bases in the middle. The CDR3 loop spans 15 amino acids. In nucleotides, the CDR3 is TGTGCCAGCCTCCGTGAGAAGCCGGAGGGGTACGAGCAGTACTTC. As protein: CASLREKPEGYEQYF.

The rearrangement uses TRBV5-5 and TRBJ2-7; tentatively, D is TRBD2 (5 bases). Looked up from germline, CDR1 is SGHKS and CDR2 is YYEKEE (reference sequence). The V and J ends lost 1 base and 5 bases respectively, with 10 bases between them. This CDR3 is built from 13 residues. Written as DNA, the CDR3 is TGTGCCAGCAGCTTGACTAGTCGCCACGAGCAGTACTTC. This encodes CASSLTSRHEQYF.

This clonotype was detected many times. The chain combines TRBV12-3 or TRBV12-4 with TRBJ2-4; D may be TRBD2 (6 bases). Trimming took off 5 bases at V and 0 bases at J, with 14 bases between the two ends. This CDR3 spans 16 amino acids. CDR3 amino acids: CASSHASVLAKNIQYF. The CDR3 DNA sequence: TGTGCCAGCAGTCATGCTAGCGTTCTAGCCAAAAACATTCAGTACTTC.

This clonotype was counted many times. This chain joins TRBV12-3 or TRBV12-4 and TRBJ1-6; D call uncertain. Deletions cut 6 bases from V and 7 bases from J, with 16 bases between. The CDR3 extends over 15 amino acids. CDR3 sequence reads: CASSQGPRFNSPLHF. CDR3 sequence (DNA): TGTGCCAGCAGCCAAGGGCCCCGATTCAATTCACCCCTCCACTTT.

This clonotype was picked up many times. CDR3 nucleotide sequence: TGTGCCAGCAGCTTAACGACACCGAACACTGAAGCTTTCTTT. Protein sequence: CASSLTTPNTEAFF. The chain is built from TRBV11-2 and TRBJ1-1; D gene unclear. The germline V gene has CDR1 SGHAT and CDR2 FQNNGV. The CDR3 runs 14 residues. V dropped 2 bases and J dropped 1 base, with 8 bases sitting between them. The whole variable domain, remainder taken from reference TRBV11-2 and TRBJ1-1, is EAGVAQSPRYKIIEKRQSVAFWCNPISGHATLYWYQQILGQGPKLLIQFQNNGVVDDSQLPKDRFSAERLKGVDSTLKIQPAKLEDSAVYLCASSLTTPNTEAFFGQGTRLTVV.

Regarding this clonotype: The junction shows a germline mismatch at one end, possibly a read error. The chain has TRBV4-1 and TRBJ1-2; TRBD1 aligns across 12 bases. The length of the CDR3 is 15 residues. From germline, CDR1 is MGHRA and CDR2 YSYEKL. As DNA, the CDR3 is TGCGCCAGCAGCCAATCGGGACAGGGGGCGGGTGGCCACACCTTC. It codes for CASSQSGQGAGGHTF.

The J gene is TRBJ2-1, the V gene TRBV6-1, with D uncertain. The CDR3 runs to 16 residues. Trimming shortened V by 6 bases and J by 4 bases, and 19 bases separated the two germline ends. Per germline, CDR1 MNHNS and CDR2 SASEGT. This CDR3 reads CASSPSDWARYNEQFF. Here the CDR3 DNA reads TGTGCCAGCAGCCCCTCCGATTGGGCAAGATACAATGAGCAGTTCTTC.